These 24 T cell receptor delta chains were sequenced from one sample in a study of γδ T cells in repeated Plasmodium falciparum infection. TCRdb processed the multiplex PCR reads again with the CATT caller. This table holds about 57,000 delta-chain clones, around 1.8% found once. Gammadelta T cells were flow-sorted from PBMC into Vgamma9/Vdelta2+ and Vdelta2-negative populations for bulk analysis. Sequences were obtained from gamma-delta T cells from blood. These receptors were taken from a pool of human donors (malaria-infected and uninfected, not separated).

This clone has just a few counts. The protein held in TCRdb is that of a much larger clone and does not match this DNA's translation at residue 11, likely because of a read error; the protein shown is translated from the DNA. The J gene is TRDJ1, the V gene TRDV1, with D perhaps assigned TRDD2 or TRDD3 (5 bases each). No J segment appears in TCRdb, so it was assigned here by matching the sequence to germline. The CDR3 is 19 amino acids. The V and J ends lost 3 bases and 1 base respectively, with 24 bases between them. Germline CDR1 reads TSWWSYY; CDR2 reads QGS. The CDR3: CALGDAYEYWRPLTDKLIF. CDR3 nucleotides: TGTGCTCTTGGGGACGCCTACGAATACTGGAGGCCGCTCACCGATAAACTCATCTTT.

On this clone itself: This probably arose from a read error, given a far larger clone one base away. The sample has other DNA sequences that encode this CDR3 too. The CDR3 DNA reads as TGTGCTCTTGGGATTCCCAAGTACACTGATAAACTCATCTTT. The encoded protein is CALGIPKYTDKLIF. V gene TRDV1 combines with J gene TRDJ1, with no clear D. Looked up from germline, CDR1 is TSWWSYY and CDR2 is QGS. This CDR3 is built from 14 residues.

This clone was detected only a few times. TCRdb lists the protein of a much larger clone for this DNA, which differs at residue 19, so this is likely a read error; the protein given here is translated from the DNA itself. This chain joins TRDV1 and TRDJ1; 8 positions match TRDD3. This CDR3 contains 22 residues. Germline CDR1 and CDR2: TSWWSYY and QGS. The CDR3: CALGEPRPTQGIPLKYTDELIF. CDR3 DNA: TGTGCTCTTGGGGAACCGAGACCTACCCAGGGGATACCGCTCAAGTACACCGATGAACTCATCTTT.

The chain has TRDV1 and TRDJ1, with 8 bases identical to TRDD2. Because TCRdb records no J gene, it was assigned here through a match of the DNA to germline. Trimming removed 0 bases from V and 1 base from J; junction bases left unmatched: 19. The CDR3 totals 21 residues. Germline CDR1 reads TSWWSYY; CDR2 reads QGS. The CDR3 here is CALGELGFLRSYWPSTDKLIF. As DNA, the CDR3 is TGTGCTCTTGGGGAACTCGGCTTCCTACGCTCCTACTGGCCGTCCACCGATAAACTCATCTTT.

This clone was observed a handful of times. TCRdb lists the protein of a much larger clone for this DNA, which differs at residue 11, so this is likely a read error; the protein given here is translated from the DNA itself. V and J are TRDV1 and TRDJ1; D is possibly TRDD3 (5 bases). The CDR3 is made up of 20 amino acids. Germline V gives CDR1 TSWWSYY, CDR2 QGS. V was clipped by 0 bases and J by 2 bases, with 25 bases between them. This CDR3 reads CALGELNPNYRGWRTDKLIF. The DNA of the CDR3 is TGTGCTCTTGGGGAACTAAATCCCAACTACAGGGGGTGGAGAACCGATAAACTCATCTTT.

This clone was found many times. TCRdb has a much larger clone's protein, which differs at residue 11 from the translation of this DNA, likely because of a read error; what is shown is the protein translated from the DNA. The rearrangement links TRDV1 to TRDJ1, with D perhaps matching TRDD2 (6 bases). The V end lost 1 base, the J end lost 0 bases, and 21 bases lay between the germline ends. The germline V gene encodes CDR1 TSWWSYY and CDR2 QGS. This CDR3 contains 19 residues. The CDR3 is CALGERSYGSPRHTDKLIF. As DNA, the CDR3 is TGTGCTCTTGGGGAACGCTCCTACGGGAGTCCCCGACACACCGATAAACTCATCTTT.

This clone has just a few counts. The mismatch at residues 16 and 18 between this DNA's translation and the TCRdb protein of a much larger clone likely reflects a read error; the protein shown is translated from the DNA. V is TRDV1 and J is TRDJ1, with TRDD3 identical over 11 bases. Germline V gene lookup returns CDR1 TSWWSYY and CDR2 QGS. This CDR3 is 21 amino acids long. This CDR3 is CALGEVPPEMILGDNTDQLIF. The CDR3 nucleotides are TGTGCTCTTGGGGAAGTTCCTCCCGAAATGATACTGGGGGATAATACCGATCAACTCATCTTT.

This clone has more than one count but fewer than ten. The mismatch at residue 13 between this DNA's translation and the TCRdb protein of a much larger clone likely reflects a read error; the protein shown is translated from the DNA. V and J are TRDV1 and TRDJ1; 8 bases are shared with TRDD3. TCRdb gives no J gene; it was assigned here by matching the DNA to germline. Trimming cost V 4 bases and J 2 bases; bases outside gene matches: 18. The germline V gene has CDR1 TSWWSYY and CDR2 QGS. CDR3 length equals 19 residues. CDR3 amino acids: CALGVGPPRLGGWTDKLIF. DNA for the CDR3: TGTGCTCTTGGGGTCGGGCCTCCGAGACTGGGGGGCTGGACCGATAAACTCATCTTT.

This clone turned up a few times. The protein in TCRdb stems from a much larger clone and differs at residue 4 from this DNA's translation, likely a read error; here the protein is translated from the DNA. This chain joins TRDV3 and TRDJ1; 13 bases are shared with TRDD3. This CDR3 comprises 24 residues. The trim removed 3 bases at V and 0 bases at J, leaving 31 bases unmatched. Germline V gene data show CDR1 as TVYSNPD and CDR2 as GDNSRS (reference sequence). CDR3 coding DNA: TGTGCCTTAACAATGTCCCCCTCAACTGGGGGATACGCGTATCCAAAAACGTACACCGATAAACTCATCTTT. Encoded protein: CALTMSPSTGGYAYPKTYTDKLIF.

Regarding this clone: A read error likely explains why the TCRdb protein, taken from a much larger clone, differs from this DNA's translation at residue 15; the protein shown is translated from the DNA. The chain recombines TRDV1 with TRDJ1, with 13 positions matching TRDD3. The J gene, not given by TCRdb, was assigned here from a germline match of the nucleotide sequence. V dropped 9 bases and J dropped 0; count of bases not matched to a gene: 22. The CDR3 is 21 amino acids. Germline V gene sequence: CDR1 TSWWSYY, CDR2 QGS. The CDR3: CALQSGPPFTGGYAHTDKLIF. The CDR3 nucleotides read TGTGCTCTGCAGTCGGGGCCTCCGTTTACTGGGGGATACGCGCACACCGATAAACTCATCTTT.

About this clone itself: This probably arose from a read error, given a far larger clone one base away. This sample includes further DNA sequences coding for the same CDR3. The chain has TRDV3 and TRDJ1; the match to TRDD3 covers 12 bases. The J gene was not available in TCRdb and was assigned here by matching the DNA to germline segments. The CDR3 loop spans 19 amino acids. Germline V gene data show CDR1 as TVYSNPD and CDR2 as GDNSRS (reference sequence). The CDR3 reads CASPTFSGGYASATDKLIF. The DNA for the CDR3 is TGTGCCTCTCCTACGTTCTCTGGGGGATACGCGTCGGCCACCGACAAACTCATCTTT.

This clone was seen more than once but under ten times. TCRdb lists the protein of a much larger clone for this DNA, which differs at residue 13, so this is likely a read error; the protein given here is translated from the DNA itself. The chain is built from TRDV2 and TRDJ3; tentatively, D is TRDD3 (5 bases). TCRdb records no J gene; here it was assigned by comparing the DNA to germline. This CDR3 comprises 18 residues. The germline gives CDR1 GEAIGNYY, CDR2 EKD. The DNA of the CDR3 is TGTGCCTGTGACACTGCAGGTCAGAGCTCCTGGGACATCCGACAGATGTTTTTC. Translating it yields CACDTAGQSSWDIRQMFF.

For this clone: A far larger clone is only one base removed, so a read error is likely. Other nucleotide sequences from this sample produce the same CDR3. This CDR3 reads CALGELLWEHTGSSVDKLIF. CDR3 sequence (DNA): TGCGCTCTTGGGGAACTTTTGTGGGAGCATACCGGCTCCTCGGTCGATAAACTCATCTTT. V usage is TRDV1 and J usage is TRDJ1, with D perhaps TRDD3 (5 bases). The CDR3 has 20 residues. Per germline, CDR1 TSWWSYY and CDR2 QGS.

Many counts were recorded for this clone. The mismatch at residue 11 between this DNA's translation and the TCRdb protein of a much larger clone likely reflects a read error; the protein shown is translated from the DNA. V is TRDV1 and J is TRDJ1, with 7 positions matching TRDD3. CDR1 is TSWWSYY and CDR2 is QGS in the germline V gene. This CDR3 has 18 residues. With 1 base clipped from V and 0 bases from J, the junction kept 11 bases outside the gene matches. The CDR3 reads CALGEHFGGQAYTDKLIF. CDR3 in DNA: TGTGCTCTTGGGGAACATTTTGGGGGACAAGCATACACCGATAAACTCATCTTT.

Comment on this clone: For this DNA, TCRdb reports the protein of a much larger clone, which diverges at residue 3, most likely from a read error; the protein presented here is translated directly from the DNA. The chain couples TRDV2 to TRDJ1; tentative D call: TRDD3 (6 bases). In the absence of a J gene in TCRdb, the DNA was matched to germline to assign it here. This CDR3 is built from 20 residues. Per germline, CDR1 GEAIGNYY and CDR2 EKD. The CDR3 nucleotides are TGTGCCTGGGACACTCTTAGAGTACTGGGTGGGCCGGTCATCACCGATAAACTCATCTTT. It is translated as CAWDTLRVLGGPVITDKLIF.

In its sample, this clone was seen a few times. TCRdb's listed protein matches a much larger clone and diverges from this DNA's translation at residue 23, likely through a read error; the protein shown comes from the DNA. J is TRDJ1 and V is TRDV1; 10 bases fit TRDD3. CDR1 and CDR2 (germline): TSWWSYY, QGS. The CDR3 sequence is 26 residues long. As DNA, the CDR3 is TGTGCTCTTGGGGAACTAGGAGTCAAAGGCTTTTCGACTGGGGGATTCTCACACCTGTACACCGATAGACTCATCTTT. This codes for CALGELGVKGFSTGGFSHLYTDRLIF.

There are a few counts of this clone. With only one base between it and a far larger clone, this is likely a read error. Distinct nucleotide sequences in the sample also encode this CDR3. This chain uses TRDV1 with TRDJ1; TRDD3 matches 7 bases. The CDR3 contains 24 residues. J was trimmed by 1 base and V by 2 bases; bases with no gene match: 31. Per the germline V gene, CDR1 is TSWWSYY and CDR2 is QGS. The chain's CDR3 is CALGEGEGTVIPVLGIACTDKLIF. CDR3 nucleotides: TGTGCTCTTGGGGAAGGGGAAGGAACAGTCATTCCAGTACTGGGGATTGCCTGCACCGATAAACTCATCTTT.

This clone was seen a few times. This probably arose from a read error, given a far larger clone one base away. The same CDR3 also results from other DNA sequences found in this sample. The rearrangement joins TRDV1 to TRDJ1, with D perhaps matching TRDD3 (6 bases). Trimming shortened V by 1 base and J by 10 bases, and 37 bases separated the two germline ends. CDR3 length: 21 amino acids. The germline CDR1 and CDR2 sequences are TSWWSYY and QGS. As DNA, the CDR3 is TGTGCTCTTGGGGAACGAGAGCGCCTACACTCGAACGGGGGGGAACTGCCCGGACTCATCTTT. Its translation: CALGERERLHSNGGELPGLIF.

This clone was seen at least ten times. It is likely a read error: a sequence one base away is far more abundant. The sample contains more than one DNA sequence encoding this CDR3. This sequence joins TRDV1 and TRDJ1, with a tentative D call TRDD3 (6 bases). CDR1 is TSWWSYY, CDR2 QGS, per germline. The length of the CDR3 is 15 residues. In DNA, the CDR3 is TGTGCTCTTGGGGAACGACCACTGGGCACCGATAAACTCATCTTC. It codes for CALGERPLGTDKLIF.

Many counts were recorded for this clone. The TCRdb record carries a much larger clone's protein, which differs from this DNA's translation at residue 7; a read error is the likely cause, and the protein listed here is the DNA translation. This chain connects TRDV1 to TRDJ1; D is perhaps TRDD3 (5 bases). The germline V and J ends were trimmed by 3 bases and 3 bases, with 26 bases remaining between them. The CDR3 is 19 amino acids. Germline CDR1 and CDR2: TSWWSYY and QGS. As DNA, the CDR3 is TGTGCTCTTGGGGAGCCGTCGGGGGTTATCCCCCAGTACGCCGATAAACTCATCTTT. This codes for CALGEPSGVIPQYADKLIF.

The sample holds a few counts of this clone. The protein given by TCRdb reflects a much larger clone and differs at residue 14 from this DNA's translation, likely from a read error; the protein shown is the DNA's translation. The CDR3 coding sequence is TGTGCTCTTGGGGAAGAACTGGGGCTTAGGGCCACCGATATACTCATCTTT. This codes for CALGEELGLRATDILIF. The gene calls are TRDV1 and TRDJ1, with 7 bases identical to TRDD3. Germline assignment: CDR1 TSWWSYY and CDR2 QGS. The CDR3 has 17 amino acids.

In regard to this clone: TCRdb's protein for this DNA is that of a much larger clone and differs from the translation at residue 9, likely a read error; the protein shown is the DNA translation. V gene TRDV1 combines with J gene TRDJ1, with 11 nucleotides matching TRDD3. TCRdb records no J gene; here it was assigned by comparing the DNA to germline. V lost 0 bases, J lost 8 bases, and 20 bases stayed unmatched. Looked up from germline, CDR1 is TSWWSYY and CDR2 is QGS. The CDR3 runs to 20 residues. CDR3 sequence reads: CALGELSNWPTLGDTDKLIF. CDR3 DNA: TGTGCTCTTGGGGAACTAAGTAACTGGCCTACCCTGGGGGATACTGACAAACTCATCTTT.

On this clone: A single base is all that separates this from a far larger clone, so a read error is likely. The identical CDR3 is also encoded by other nucleotide sequences in the sample. This chain uses TRDV2 with TRDJ1; 9 bases are shared with TRDD2. TCRdb carries no J gene annotation; the J gene was assigned here by matching the DNA with germline. Germline assignment: CDR1 GEAIGNYY and CDR2 EKD. There are 20 residues in the CDR3. V dropped 3 bases and J dropped 0; count of bases not matched to a gene: 19. The chain's CDR3 is CACDARAFLRRIQHTDKLIF. CDR3 DNA sequence: TGTGCCTGTGACGCCAGGGCCTTCCTACGGAGGATACAGCACACCGATAAACTCATCTTT.

As for this clone: This DNA's translation differs at residue 19 from TCRdb's protein, which comes from a much larger clone; a read error is likely, and the protein shown is translated from the DNA. The J segment was not called; the V segment is TRDV3; TRDD3 was called by the table and not checked on the DNA. This CDR3 has 21 amino acids. The germline V gene encodes CDR1 TVYSNPD and CDR2 GDNSRS (reference sequence). CDR3 nucleotides: TGTGCCTCTTCTGGGGGTCCTAAAACCTACTGGGGGAGGATCCCGGAACATAAACCCATCTTT. Translating gives CASSGGPKTYWGRIPEHKPIF.